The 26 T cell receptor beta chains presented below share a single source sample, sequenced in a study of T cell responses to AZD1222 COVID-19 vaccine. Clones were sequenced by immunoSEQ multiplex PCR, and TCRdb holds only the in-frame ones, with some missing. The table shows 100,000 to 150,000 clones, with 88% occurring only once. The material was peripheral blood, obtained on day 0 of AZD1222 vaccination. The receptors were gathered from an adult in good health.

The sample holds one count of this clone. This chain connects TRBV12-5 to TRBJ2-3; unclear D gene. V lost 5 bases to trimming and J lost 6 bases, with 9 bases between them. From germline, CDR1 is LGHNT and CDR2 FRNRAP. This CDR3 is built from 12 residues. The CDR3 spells CASGVWLDTQYF. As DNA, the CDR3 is TGTGCTAGTGGTGTGTGGCTGGATACGCAGTATTTT.

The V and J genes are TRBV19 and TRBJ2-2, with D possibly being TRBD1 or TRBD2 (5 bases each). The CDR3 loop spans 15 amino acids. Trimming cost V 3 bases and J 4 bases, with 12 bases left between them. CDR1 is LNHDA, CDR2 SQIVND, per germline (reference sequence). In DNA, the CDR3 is TGTGCCAGTAGTATCGAGGGGCTTAGCACCGGGGAGCTGTTTTTT. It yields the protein CASSIEGLSTGELFF.

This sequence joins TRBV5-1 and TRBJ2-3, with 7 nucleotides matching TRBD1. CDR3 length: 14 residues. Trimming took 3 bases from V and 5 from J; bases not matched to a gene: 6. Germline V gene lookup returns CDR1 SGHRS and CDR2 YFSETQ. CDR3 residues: CASSYGQAQDTQYF. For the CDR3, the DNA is TGCGCCAGCAGCTACGGACAGGCTCAAGATACGCAGTATTTT.

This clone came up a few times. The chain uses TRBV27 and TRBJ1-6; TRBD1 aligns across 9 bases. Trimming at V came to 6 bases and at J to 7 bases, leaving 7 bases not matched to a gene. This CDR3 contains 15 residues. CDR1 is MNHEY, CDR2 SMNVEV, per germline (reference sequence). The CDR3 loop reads CASRTGTGSNSPLHF. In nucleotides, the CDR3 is TGTGCCAGCAGGACAGGGACAGGGTCGAATTCACCCCTCCACTTT.

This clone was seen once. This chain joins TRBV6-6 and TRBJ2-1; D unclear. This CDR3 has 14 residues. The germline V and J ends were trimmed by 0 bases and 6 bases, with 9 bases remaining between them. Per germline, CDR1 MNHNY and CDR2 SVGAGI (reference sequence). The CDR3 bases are TGTGCCAGCAGTTACTCGTCTGGGTTCAATGAGCAGTTCTTC. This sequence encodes CASSYSSGFNEQFF.

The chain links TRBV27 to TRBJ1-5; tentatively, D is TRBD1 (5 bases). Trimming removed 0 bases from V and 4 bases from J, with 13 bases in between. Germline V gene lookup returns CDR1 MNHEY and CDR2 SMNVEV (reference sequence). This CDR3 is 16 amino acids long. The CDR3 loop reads CASSLSGSTGNQPQHF. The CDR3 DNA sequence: TGTGCCAGCAGTTTATCGGGCTCAACAGGAAATCAGCCCCAGCATTTT.

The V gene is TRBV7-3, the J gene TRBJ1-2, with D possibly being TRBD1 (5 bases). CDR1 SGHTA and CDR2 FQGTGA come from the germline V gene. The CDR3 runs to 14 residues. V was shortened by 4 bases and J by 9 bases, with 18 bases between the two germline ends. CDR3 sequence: CASSSQGGRDSYTF. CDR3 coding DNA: TGTGCCAGCAGCTCCCAGGGTGGCAGGGATAGCTACACCTTC.

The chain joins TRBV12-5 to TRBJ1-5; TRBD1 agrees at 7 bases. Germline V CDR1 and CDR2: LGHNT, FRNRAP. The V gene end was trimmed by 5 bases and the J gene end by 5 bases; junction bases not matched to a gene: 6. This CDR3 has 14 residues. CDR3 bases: TGTGCTAGTGGTCCTCGACAGGGATATCAGCCCCAGCATTTT. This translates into CASGPRQGYQPQHF.

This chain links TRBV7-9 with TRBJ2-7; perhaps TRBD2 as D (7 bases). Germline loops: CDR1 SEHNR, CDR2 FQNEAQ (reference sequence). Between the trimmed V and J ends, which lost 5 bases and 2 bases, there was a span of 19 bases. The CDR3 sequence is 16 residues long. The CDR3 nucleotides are TGTGCCAGCAGCCCCTCTTCCGCGGGGGCCGCCTACGAGCAGTACTTC. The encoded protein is CASSPSSAGAAYEQYF.

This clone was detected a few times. CDR3 DNA sequence: TGTGCCAGCAGGGCCGGGACAGCGCGCACAGATACGCAGTATTTT. It is translated as CASRAGTARTDTQYF. This chain uses TRBV2 with TRBJ2-3; 7 bases align to TRBD1. Germline values: CDR1 SNHLY, CDR2 FYNNEI. The CDR3 has 15 amino acids. V lost 6 bases to trimming and J lost 1 base; unmatched junction nucleotides: 7.

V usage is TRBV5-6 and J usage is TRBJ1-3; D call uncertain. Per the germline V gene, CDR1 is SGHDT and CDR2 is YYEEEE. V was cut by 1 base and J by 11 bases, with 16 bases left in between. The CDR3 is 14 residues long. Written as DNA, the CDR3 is TGTGCCAGCAGCTTGTTGGGGAGTGAAAGCGCCATATATTTT. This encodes CASSLLGSESAIYF.

Here the CDR3 reads CASSGWTGGRTDTQYF. The CDR3, as DNA: TGTGCCAGTAGTGGATGGACAGGGGGACGCACAGATACGCAGTATTTT. V usage is TRBV19 and J usage is TRBJ2-3; TRBD1 aligns across 10 bases. The CDR3 length is 16 residues. V was pared by 5 bases and J by 1 base, with 6 bases of the junction left unmatched. Germline V lookup: CDR1 LNHDA, CDR2 SQIVND (reference sequence).

DNA of the CDR3: TGTGCCAGCAGAGAAACAGGGGGCGGAATCGGTGTCCTGACTTTC. Translated: CASRETGGGIGVLTF. The chain links TRBV28 to TRBJ2-6, with 9 bases aligning to TRBD1. Germline CDR1 reads MDHEN; CDR2 reads SYDVKM. Trimming cost V 6 bases and J 13 bases; bases outside gene matches: 13. The length of the CDR3 is 15 residues.

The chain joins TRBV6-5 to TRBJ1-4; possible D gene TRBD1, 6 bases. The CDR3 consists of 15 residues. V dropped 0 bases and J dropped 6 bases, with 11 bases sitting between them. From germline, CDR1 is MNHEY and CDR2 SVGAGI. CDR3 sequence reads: CASSYSKGEYEKLFF. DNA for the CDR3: TGTGCCAGCAGTTACTCGAAGGGGGAATATGAAAAACTGTTTTTT.

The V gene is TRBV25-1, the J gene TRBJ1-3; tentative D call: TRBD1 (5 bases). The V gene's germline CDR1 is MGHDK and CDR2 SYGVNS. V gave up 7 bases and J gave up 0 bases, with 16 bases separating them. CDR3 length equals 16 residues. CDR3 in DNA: TGTGCCAGCACCCCCCAGGGTCCCCCCTCTGGAAACACCATATATTTT. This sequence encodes CASTPQGPPSGNTIYF.

The CDR3 DNA sequence: TGTGCCAGCAGTACTCGCCTGTATGGAGGCAATGAGCAGTTCTTC. Its translation: CASSTRLYGGNEQFF. This chain connects TRBV28 to TRBJ2-1, with TRBD2 as a possible D gene (5 bases). The CDR3 extends over 15 amino acids. The V end lost 5 bases, the J end lost 6 bases, and 17 bases lay between the germline ends. Germline V CDR1 and CDR2: MDHEN, SYDVKM.

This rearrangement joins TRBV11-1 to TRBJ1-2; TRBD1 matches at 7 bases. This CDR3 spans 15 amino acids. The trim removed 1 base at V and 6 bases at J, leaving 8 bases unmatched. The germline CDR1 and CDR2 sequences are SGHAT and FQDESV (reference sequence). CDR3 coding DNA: TGTGCCAGCAGCTTAGGTTCCGTTACAGGGGATGGCTACACCTTC. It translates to CASSLGSVTGDGYTF.

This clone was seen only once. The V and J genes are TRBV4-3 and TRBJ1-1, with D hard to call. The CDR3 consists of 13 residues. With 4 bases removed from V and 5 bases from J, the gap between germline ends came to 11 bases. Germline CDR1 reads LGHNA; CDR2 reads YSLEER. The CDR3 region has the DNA TGCGCCAGCAGCCGTGGGCGGCGGACTGAAGCTTTCTTT. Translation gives CASSRGRRTEAFF.

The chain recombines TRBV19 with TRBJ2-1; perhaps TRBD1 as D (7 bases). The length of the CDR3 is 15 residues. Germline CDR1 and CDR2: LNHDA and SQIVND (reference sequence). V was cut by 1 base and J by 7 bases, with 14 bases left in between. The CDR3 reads CASSIGAGGLNEQFF. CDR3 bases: TGTGCCAGTAGTATAGGAGCAGGGGGGCTTAATGAGCAGTTCTTC.

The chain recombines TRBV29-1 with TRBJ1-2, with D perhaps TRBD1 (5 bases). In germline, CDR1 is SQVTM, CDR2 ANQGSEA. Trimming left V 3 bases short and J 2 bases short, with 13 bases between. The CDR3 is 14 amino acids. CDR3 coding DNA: TGCAGCGTTGATCAGGGTGCAAAGAACTATGGCTACACCTTC. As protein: CSVDQGAKNYGYTF. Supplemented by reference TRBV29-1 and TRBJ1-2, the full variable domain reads SAVISQKPSRDICQRGTSLTIQCQVDSQVTMMFWYRQQPGQSLTLIATANQGSEATYESGFVIDKFPISRPNLTFSTLTVSNMSPEDSSIYLCSVDQGAKNYGYTFGSGTRLTVV.

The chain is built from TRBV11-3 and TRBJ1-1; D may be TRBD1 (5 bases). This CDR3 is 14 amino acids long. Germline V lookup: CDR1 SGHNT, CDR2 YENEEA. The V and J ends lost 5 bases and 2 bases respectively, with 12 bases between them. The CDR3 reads CASSLVGGNTEAFF. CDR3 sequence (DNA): TGTGCCAGCAGCCTTGTGGGGGGAAACACTGAAGCTTTCTTT.

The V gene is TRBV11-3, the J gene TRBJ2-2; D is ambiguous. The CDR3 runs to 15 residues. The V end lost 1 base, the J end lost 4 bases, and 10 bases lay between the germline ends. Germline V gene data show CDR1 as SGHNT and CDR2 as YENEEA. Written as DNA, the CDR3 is TGTGCCAGCAGCTTAGGACCTCCGGCCACCGGGGAGCTGTTTTTT. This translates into CASSLGPPATGELFF.

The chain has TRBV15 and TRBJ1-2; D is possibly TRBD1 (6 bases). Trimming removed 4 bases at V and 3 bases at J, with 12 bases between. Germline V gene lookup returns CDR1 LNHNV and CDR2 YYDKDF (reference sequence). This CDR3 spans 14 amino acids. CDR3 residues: CATSKTGADYGYTF. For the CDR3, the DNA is TGTGCCACCAGCAAAACGGGGGCTGACTATGGCTACACCTTC.

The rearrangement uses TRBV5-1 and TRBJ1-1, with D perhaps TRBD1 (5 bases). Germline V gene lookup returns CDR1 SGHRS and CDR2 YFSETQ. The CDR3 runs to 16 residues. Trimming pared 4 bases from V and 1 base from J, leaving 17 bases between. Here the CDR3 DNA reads TGCGCCAGCAGCATGGGTTCGAGCGGGGGGAACACTGAAGCTTTCTTT. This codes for CASSMGSSGGNTEAFF.

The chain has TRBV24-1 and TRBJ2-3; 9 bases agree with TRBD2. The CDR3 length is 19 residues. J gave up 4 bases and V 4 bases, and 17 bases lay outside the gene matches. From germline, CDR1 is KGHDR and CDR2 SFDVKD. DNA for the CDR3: TGTGCCACCAGTGACCCTTCGGTAGCGGGGGACTTTGGGGCAGATACGCAGTATTTT. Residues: CATSDPSVAGDFGADTQYF.

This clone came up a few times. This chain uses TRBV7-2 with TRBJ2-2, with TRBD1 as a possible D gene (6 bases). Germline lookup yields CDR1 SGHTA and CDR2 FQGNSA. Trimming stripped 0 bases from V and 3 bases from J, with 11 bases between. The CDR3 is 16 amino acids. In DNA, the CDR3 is TGTGCCAGCAGCTTAGCCACAGGGTTCTACACCGGGGAGCTGTTTTTT. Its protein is CASSLATGFYTGELFF.